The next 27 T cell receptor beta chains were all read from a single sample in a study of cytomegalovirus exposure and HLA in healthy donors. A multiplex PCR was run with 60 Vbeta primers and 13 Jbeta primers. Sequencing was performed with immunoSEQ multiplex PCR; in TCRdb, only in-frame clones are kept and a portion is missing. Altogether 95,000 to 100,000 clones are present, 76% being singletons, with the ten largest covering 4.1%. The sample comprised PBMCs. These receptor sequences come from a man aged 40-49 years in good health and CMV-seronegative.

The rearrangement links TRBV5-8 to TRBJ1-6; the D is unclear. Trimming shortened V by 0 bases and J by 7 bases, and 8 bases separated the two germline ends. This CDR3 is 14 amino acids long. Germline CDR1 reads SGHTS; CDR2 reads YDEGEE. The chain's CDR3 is CASSLDGVNSPLHF. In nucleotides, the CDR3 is TGTGCCAGCAGCTTGGACGGGGTAAATTCACCCCTCCACTTT.

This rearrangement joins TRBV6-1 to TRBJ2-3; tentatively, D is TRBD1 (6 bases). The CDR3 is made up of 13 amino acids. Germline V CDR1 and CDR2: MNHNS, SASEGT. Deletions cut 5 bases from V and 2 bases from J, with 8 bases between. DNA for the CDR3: TGTGCCAGCAGTCGGACAGTCACAGATACGCAGTATTTT. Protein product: CASSRTVTDTQYF.

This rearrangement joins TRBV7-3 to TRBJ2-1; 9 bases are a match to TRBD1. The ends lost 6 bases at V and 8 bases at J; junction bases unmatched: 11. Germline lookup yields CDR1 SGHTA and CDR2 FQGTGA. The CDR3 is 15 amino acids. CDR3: CASSPGQGFVDEQFF. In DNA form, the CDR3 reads TGTGCCAGCAGTCCGGGACAGGGTTTTGTCGATGAGCAGTTCTTC.

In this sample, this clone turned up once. DNA of the CDR3: TGCGCCAGCAGCCCGGGACTAGCGGGGGGGCCCTCTGGGGCCAACGTCCTGACTTTC. It yields the protein CASSPGLAGGPSGANVLTF. The rearrangement joins TRBV5-1 to TRBJ2-6; 16 nucleotides agree with TRBD2. This CDR3 is 19 amino acids long. Germline CDR1 and CDR2: SGHRS and YFSETQ. The ends lost 4 bases at V and 0 bases at J; junction bases unmatched: 4.

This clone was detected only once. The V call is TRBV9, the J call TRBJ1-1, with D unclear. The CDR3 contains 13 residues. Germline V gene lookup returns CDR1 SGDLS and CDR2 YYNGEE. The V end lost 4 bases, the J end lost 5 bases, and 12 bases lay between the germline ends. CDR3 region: CASSPPVVTEAFF. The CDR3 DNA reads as TGTGCCAGCAGCCCCCCCGTAGTGACTGAAGCTTTCTTT.

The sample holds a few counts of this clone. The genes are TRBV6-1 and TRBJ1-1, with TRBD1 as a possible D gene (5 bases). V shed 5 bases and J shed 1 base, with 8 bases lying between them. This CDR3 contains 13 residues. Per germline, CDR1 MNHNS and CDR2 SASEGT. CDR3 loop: CASSWGQNTEAFF. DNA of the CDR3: TGTGCCAGCAGTTGGGGCCAGAACACTGAAGCTTTCTTT.

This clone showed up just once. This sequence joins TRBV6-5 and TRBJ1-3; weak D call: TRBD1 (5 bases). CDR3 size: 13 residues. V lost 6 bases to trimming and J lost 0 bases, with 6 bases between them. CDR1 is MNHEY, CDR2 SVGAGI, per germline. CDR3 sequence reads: CASSGGSGNTIYF. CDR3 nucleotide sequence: TGTGCCAGCAGCGGGGGCTCTGGAAACACCATATATTTT.

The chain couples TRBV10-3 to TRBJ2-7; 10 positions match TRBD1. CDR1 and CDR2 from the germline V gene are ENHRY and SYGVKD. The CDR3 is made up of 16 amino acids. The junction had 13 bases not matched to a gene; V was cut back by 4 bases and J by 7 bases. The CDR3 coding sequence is TGTGCCATCAGTGTTTTTACGGGACAGGGGCAAGGGGAGCAGTACTTC. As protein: CAISVFTGQGQGEQYF.

In nucleotides, the CDR3 is TGTGCCAGCAGCTTTGCGATTGGGACTAGCGGGGAGAAGCAGTTCTTC. Protein product: CASSFAIGTSGEKQFF. The V and J genes are TRBV7-2 and TRBJ2-1, with TRBD2 matching 13 bases. V shed 3 bases and J 11 bases; nucleotides not matched to a gene: 10. Germline-derived CDR1 and CDR2 are SGHTA and FQGNSA. The CDR3 extends over 16 amino acids.

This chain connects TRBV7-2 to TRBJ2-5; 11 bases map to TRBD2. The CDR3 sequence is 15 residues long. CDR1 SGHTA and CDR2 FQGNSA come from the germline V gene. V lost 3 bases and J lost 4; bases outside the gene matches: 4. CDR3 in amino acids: CASSFGTSGGETQYF. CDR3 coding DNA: TGTGCCAGCAGCTTTGGCACTAGCGGGGGAGAGACCCAGTACTTC. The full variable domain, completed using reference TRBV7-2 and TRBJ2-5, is GAGVSQSPSNKVTEKGKDVELRCDPISGHTALYWYRQSLGQGLEFLIYFQGNSAPDKSGLPSDRFSAERTGGSVSTLTIQRTQQEDSAVYLCASSFGTSGGETQYFGPGTRLLVL.

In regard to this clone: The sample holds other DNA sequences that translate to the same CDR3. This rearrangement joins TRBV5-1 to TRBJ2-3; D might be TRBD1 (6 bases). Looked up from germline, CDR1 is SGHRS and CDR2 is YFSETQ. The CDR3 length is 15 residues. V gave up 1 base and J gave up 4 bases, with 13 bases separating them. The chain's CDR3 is CASSLLAGVADTQYF. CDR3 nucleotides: TGCGCCAGCAGCTTGTTGGCAGGGGTGGCAGATACGCAGTATTTT.

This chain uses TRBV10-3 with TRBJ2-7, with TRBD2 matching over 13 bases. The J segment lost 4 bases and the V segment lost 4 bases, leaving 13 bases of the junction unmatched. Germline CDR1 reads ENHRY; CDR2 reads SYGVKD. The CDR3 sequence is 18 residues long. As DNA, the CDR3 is TGTGCCATCAGTGCCGGGACTAGCGGGGCTAGGCGAGGTTACGAGCAGTACGTC. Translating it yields CAISAGTSGARRGYEQYV.

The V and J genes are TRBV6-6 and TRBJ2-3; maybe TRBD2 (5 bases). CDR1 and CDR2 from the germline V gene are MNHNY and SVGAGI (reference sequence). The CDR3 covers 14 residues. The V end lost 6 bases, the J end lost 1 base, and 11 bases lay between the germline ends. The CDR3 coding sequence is TGTGCCAGCAGGCAGCTGGAGGGCACAGATACGCAGTATTTT. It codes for CASRQLEGTDTQYF.

The CDR3 region is CASSSGQAIYGYTF. CDR3 DNA: TGTGCCAGCAGTTCGGGACAGGCGATCTATGGCTACACCTTC. The rearrangement uses TRBV27 and TRBJ1-2; TRBD1 matches at 8 bases. The ends lost 4 bases at V and 4 bases at J; junction bases unmatched: 5. Germline V gene sequence: CDR1 MNHEY, CDR2 SMNVEV (reference sequence). The CDR3 is 14 amino acids.

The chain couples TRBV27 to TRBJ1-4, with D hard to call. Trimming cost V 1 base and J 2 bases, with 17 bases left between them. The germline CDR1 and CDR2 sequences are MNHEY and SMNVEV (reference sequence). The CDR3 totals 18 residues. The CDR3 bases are TGTGCCAGCAGTTTATACGCGACACATCTAACCACTAATGAAAAACTGTTTTTT. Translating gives CASSLYATHLTTNEKLFF.

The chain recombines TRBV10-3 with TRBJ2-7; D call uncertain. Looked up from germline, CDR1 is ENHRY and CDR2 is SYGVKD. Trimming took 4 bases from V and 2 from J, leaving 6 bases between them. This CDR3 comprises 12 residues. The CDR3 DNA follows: TGTGCCATCAGTGCAACAGCCTACGAGCAGTACTTC. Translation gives CAISATAYEQYF.

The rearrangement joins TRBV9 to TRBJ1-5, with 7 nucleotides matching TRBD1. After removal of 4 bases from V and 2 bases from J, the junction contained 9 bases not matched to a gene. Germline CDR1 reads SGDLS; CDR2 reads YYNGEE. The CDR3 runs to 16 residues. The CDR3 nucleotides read TGTGCCAGCAGCCCCTATGACAGGGTGGGCAATCAGCCCCAGCATTTT. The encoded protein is CASSPYDRVGNQPQHF.

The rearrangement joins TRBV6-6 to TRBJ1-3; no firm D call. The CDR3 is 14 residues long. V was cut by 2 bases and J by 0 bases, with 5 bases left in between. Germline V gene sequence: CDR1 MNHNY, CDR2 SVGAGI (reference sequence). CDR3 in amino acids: CASSYESSGNTIYF. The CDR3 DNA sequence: TGTGCCAGCAGTTACGAGTCCTCTGGAAACACCATATATTTT.

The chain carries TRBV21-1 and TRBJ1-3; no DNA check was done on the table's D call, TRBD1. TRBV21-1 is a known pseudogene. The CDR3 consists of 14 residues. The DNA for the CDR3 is TGTGCCAGCAGTCAAAAAACAGGGGGAAACACCATATATTTT. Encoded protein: CASSQKTGGNTIYF.

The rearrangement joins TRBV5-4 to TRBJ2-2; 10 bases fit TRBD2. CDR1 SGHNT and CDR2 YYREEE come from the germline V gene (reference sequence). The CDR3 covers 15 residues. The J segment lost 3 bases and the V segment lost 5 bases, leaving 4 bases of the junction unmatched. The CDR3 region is CASRASGGDTGELFF. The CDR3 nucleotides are TGTGCCAGCAGGGCTAGCGGGGGTGACACCGGGGAGCTGTTTTTT.

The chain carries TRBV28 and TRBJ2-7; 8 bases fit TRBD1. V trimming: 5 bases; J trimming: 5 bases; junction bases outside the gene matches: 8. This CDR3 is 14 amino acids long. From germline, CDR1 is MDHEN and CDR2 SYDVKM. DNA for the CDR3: TGTGCCAGCAGTCAGACAGGGGTGCTGGACGAGCAGTACGTC. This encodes CASSQTGVLDEQYV.

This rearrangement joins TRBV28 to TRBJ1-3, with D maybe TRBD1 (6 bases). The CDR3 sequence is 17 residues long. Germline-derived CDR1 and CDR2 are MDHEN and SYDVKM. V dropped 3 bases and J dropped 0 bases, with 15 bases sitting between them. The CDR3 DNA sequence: TGTGCCAGCAGTTTCGGGGGGCAGAGATTCTCTGGAAACACCATATATTTT. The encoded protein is CASSFGGQRFSGNTIYF. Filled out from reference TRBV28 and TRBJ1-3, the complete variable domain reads DVKVTQSSRYLVKRTGEKVFLECVQDMDHENMFWYRQDPGLGLRLIYFSYDVKMKEKGDIPEGYSVSREKKERFSLILESASTNQTSMYLCASSFGGQRFSGNTIYFGEGSWLTVV.

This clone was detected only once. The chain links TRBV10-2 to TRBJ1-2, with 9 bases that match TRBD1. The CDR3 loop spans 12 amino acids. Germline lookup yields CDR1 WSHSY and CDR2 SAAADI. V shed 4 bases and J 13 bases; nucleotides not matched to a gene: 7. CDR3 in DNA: TGCGCCAGCAGTGGGACAGGGGTTTTCTCCACCTTC. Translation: CASSGTGVFSTF.

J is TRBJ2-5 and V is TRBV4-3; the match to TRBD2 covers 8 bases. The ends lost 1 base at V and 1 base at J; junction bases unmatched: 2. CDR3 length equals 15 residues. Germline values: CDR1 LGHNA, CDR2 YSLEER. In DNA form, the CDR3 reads TGCGCCAGCAGCCAAGGACGGGGGGGCCAAGAGACCCAGTACTTC. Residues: CASSQGRGGQETQYF.

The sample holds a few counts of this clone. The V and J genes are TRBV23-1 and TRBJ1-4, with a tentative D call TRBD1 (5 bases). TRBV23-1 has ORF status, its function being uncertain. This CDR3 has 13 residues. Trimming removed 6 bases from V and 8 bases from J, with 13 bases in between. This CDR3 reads CASRHRLGEKLFF. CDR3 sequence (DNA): TGCGCCAGCAGGCACAGGTTGGGCGAAAAACTGTTTTTT.

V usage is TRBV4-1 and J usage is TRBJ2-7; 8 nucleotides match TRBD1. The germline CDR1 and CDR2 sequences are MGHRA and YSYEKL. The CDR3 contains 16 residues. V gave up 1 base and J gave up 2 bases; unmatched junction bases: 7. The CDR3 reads CASSQVRDRGTYEQYF. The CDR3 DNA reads TGCGCCAGCAGCCAAGTTCGAGACAGGGGTACCTACGAGCAGTACTTC.

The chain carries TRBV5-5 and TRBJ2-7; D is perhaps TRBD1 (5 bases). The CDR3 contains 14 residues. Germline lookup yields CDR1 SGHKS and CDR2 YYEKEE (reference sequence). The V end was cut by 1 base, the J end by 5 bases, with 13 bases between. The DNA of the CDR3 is TGTGCCAGCAGCTTGTTTGTGACAGCCCACGAGCAGTACTTC. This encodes CASSLFVTAHEQYF.